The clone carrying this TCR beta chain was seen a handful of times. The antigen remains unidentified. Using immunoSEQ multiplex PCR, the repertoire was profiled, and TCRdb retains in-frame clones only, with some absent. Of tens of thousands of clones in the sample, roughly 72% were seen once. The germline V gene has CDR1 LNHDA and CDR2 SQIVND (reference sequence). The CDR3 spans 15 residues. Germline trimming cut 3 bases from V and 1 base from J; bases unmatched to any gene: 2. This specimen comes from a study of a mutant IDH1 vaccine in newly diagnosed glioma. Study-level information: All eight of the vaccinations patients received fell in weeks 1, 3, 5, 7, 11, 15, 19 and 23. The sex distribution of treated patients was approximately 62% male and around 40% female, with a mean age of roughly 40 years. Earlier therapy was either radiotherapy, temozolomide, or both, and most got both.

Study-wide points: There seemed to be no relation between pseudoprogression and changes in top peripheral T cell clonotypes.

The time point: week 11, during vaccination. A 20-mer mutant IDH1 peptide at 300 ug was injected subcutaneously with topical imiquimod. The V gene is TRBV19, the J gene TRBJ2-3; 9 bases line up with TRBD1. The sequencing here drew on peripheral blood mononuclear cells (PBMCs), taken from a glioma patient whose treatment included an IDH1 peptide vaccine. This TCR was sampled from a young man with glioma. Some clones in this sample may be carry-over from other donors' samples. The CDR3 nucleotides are TGTGCCAGTAGTATTGGGGACAGGGGCACAGATACGCAGTATTTT. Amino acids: CASSIGDRGTDTQYF.